The clone carrying this T cell receptor beta chain was counted a few times. Its antigen is unknown. The data stem from a study of cytomegalovirus exposure and HLA in healthy donors. Study-wide results and caveats: For most TCR sequences rarity was the rule, although some public TCRs occurred in many donors.

A multiplex PCR was run with 60 Vbeta primers and 13 Jbeta primers. Data came from immunoSEQ multiplex PCR; TCRdb stores just in-frame clones and leaves some out. The sample shows about 100,000 clones, 85% to 90% of them seen only once. The germline gives CDR1 MNHNY, CDR2 SVGAGI (reference sequence). The CDR3 totals 14 residues. Trimming left V 2 bases short and J 4 bases short, with 11 bases between. Sequencing used PBMCs. This chain uses TRBV6-6 with TRBJ1-1, with TRBD1 as a possible D gene (5 bases). The TCR sequence derives from a young man in good health and CMV-seronegative. The DNA for the CDR3 is TGTGCCAGCAGTTACGGGGGGGGGACCACTGAAGCTTTCTTT. Translated, it gives CASSYGGGTTEAFF.